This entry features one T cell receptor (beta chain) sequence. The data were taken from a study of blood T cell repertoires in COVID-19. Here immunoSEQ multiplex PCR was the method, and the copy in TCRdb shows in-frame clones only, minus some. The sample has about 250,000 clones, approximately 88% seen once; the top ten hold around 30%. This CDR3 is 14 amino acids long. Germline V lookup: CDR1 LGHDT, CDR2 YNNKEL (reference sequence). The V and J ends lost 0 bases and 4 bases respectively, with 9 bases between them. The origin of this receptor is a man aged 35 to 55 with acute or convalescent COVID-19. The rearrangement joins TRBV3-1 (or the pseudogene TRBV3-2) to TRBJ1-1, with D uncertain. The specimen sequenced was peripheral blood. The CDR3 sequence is CASSQDIFSTEAFF. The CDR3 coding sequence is TGTGCCAGCAGCCAAGATATCTTCAGCACTGAAGCTTTCTTT.